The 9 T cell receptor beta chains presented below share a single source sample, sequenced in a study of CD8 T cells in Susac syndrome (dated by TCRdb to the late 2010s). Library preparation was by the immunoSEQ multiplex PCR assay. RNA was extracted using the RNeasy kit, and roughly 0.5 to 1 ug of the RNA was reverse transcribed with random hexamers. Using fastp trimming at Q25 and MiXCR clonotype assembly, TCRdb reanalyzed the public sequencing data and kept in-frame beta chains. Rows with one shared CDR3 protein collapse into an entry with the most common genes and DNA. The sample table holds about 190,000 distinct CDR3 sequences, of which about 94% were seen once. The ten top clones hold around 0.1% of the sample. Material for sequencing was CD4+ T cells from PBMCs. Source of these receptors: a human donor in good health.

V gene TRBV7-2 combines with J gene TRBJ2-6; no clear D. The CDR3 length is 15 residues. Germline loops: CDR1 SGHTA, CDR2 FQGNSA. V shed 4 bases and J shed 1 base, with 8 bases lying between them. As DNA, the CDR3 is TGTGCCAGCAGCTCCCGGCATTCTGGGGCCAACGTCCTGACTTTC. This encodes CASSSRHSGANVLTF. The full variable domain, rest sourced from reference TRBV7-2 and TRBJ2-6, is GAGVSQSPSNKVTEKGKDVELRCDPISGHTALYWYRQSLGQGLEFLIYFQGNSAPDKSGLPSDRFSAERTGGSVSTLTIQRTQQEDSAVYLCASSSRHSGANVLTFGAGSRLTVL.

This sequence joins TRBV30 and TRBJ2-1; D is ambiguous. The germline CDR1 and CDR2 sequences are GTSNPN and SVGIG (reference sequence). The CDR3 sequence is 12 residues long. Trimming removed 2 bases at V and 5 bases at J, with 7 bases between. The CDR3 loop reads CAWSPINNEQFF. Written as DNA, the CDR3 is TGTGCCTGGAGTCCCATAAACAATGAGCAGTTCTTC.

The CDR3: CSARRGIGYNEQFF. In DNA, the CDR3 is TGCAGCGCGCGCAGGGGCATTGGGTACAATGAGCAGTTCTTC. J is TRBJ2-1 and V is TRBV29-1; weak D call: TRBD1 (6 bases). Germline assignment: CDR1 SQVTM and CDR2 ANQGSEA. The CDR3 contains 14 residues. With 7 bases removed from V and 4 bases from J, the gap between germline ends came to 17 bases.

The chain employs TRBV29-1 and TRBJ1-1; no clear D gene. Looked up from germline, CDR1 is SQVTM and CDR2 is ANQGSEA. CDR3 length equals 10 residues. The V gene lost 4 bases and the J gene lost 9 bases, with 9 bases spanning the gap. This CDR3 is CSVARPQAFF. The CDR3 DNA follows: TGCAGCGTTGCAAGACCACAAGCTTTCTTT.

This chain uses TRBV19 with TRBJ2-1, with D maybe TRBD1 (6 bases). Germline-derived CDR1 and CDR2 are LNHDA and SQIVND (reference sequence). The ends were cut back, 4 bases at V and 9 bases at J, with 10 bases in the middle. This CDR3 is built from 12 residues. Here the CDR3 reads CASSRTGIEQFF. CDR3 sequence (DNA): TGTGCCAGTAGTAGAACAGGGATTGAGCAGTTCTTC. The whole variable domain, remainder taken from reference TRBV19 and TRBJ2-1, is DGGITQSPKYLFRKEGQNVTLSCEQNLNHDAMYWYRQDPGQGLRLIYYSQIVNDFQKGDIAEGYSVSREKKESFPLTVTSAQKNPTAFYLCASSRTGIEQFFGPGTRLTVL.

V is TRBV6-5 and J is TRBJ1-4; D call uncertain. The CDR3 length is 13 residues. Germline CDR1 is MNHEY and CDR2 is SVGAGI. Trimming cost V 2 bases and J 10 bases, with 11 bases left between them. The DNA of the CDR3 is TGTGCCAGCAGTTACGAAGGTGCCCGAAAACTGTTTTTT. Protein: CASSYEGARKLFF.

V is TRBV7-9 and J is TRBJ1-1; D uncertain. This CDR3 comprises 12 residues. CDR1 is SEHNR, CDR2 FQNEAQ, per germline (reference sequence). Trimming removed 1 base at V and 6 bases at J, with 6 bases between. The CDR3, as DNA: TGTGCCAGCAGCTTAGTAAGGGCTGAAGCTTTCTTT. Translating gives CASSLVRAEAFF. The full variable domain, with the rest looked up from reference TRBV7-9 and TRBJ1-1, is DTGVSQNPRHKITKRGQNVTFRCDPISEHNRLYWYRQTLGQGPEFLTYFQNEAQLEKSRLLSDRFSAERPKGSFSTLEIQRTEQGDSAMYLCASSLVRAEAFFGQGTRLTVV.

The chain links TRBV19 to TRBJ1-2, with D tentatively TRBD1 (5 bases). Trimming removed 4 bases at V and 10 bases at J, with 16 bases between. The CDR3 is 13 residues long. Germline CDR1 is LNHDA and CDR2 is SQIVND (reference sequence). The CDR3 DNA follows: TGTGCCAGTAGTACCAATCGGGACCTTCCCTACACCTTC. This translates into CASSTNRDLPYTF.

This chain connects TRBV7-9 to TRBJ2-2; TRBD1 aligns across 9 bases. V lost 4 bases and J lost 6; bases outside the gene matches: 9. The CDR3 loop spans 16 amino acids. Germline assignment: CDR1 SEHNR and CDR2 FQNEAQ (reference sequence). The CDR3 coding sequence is TGTGCCAGCAGCTCCCCCGGGACAGGGAAGGCCGGGGAGCTGTTTTTT. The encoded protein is CASSSPGTGKAGELFF.